This T cell receptor beta chain was captured by sequencing in a study of T cells in Graves' hyperthyroidism and ophthalmopathy. RNA transcripts gave rise to amplified TCR beta CDR3 regions. HTBI primers were used for first-round RT-PCR of the TCR CDR3. TCRdb analysed the multiplex PCR reads with MiXCR anew, one entry per CDR3 protein. The data show approximately 500,000 distinct CDR3 sequences, just over 45% seen once. Patients aged 18 to 65 had newly diagnosed hyperthyroidism lasting under 2 months. Patients were excluded for uncontrolled infection, other autoimmune disease, pregnancy or lactation. Together with thyroid ultrasound, orbital computed tomography, serum thyroxine and TRAb, clinical symptoms were used for diagnoses. As regards this clonotype: Its antigen is unknown.

The CDR3 has 12 residues. V was cut by 4 bases and J by 8 bases, with 11 bases left in between. CDR1 is SGHVS and CDR2 is FQNEAQ in the germline V gene. The study's findings and limits: From stable hyperthyroidism, ophthalmopathy was separated by a 13 V-J model.

The receptor's source is a woman aged 18 to 35 with Graves' hyperthyroidism. The chain combines TRBV7-8 with TRBJ1-2; possible D gene TRBD1, 6 bases. Source material: peripheral blood or thyroid tissue (not recorded which). This chain's CDR3 is CASSYGGWGYTF. The CDR3 DNA follows: TGTGCCAGCAGCTATGGGGGCTGGGGCTACACCTTC.